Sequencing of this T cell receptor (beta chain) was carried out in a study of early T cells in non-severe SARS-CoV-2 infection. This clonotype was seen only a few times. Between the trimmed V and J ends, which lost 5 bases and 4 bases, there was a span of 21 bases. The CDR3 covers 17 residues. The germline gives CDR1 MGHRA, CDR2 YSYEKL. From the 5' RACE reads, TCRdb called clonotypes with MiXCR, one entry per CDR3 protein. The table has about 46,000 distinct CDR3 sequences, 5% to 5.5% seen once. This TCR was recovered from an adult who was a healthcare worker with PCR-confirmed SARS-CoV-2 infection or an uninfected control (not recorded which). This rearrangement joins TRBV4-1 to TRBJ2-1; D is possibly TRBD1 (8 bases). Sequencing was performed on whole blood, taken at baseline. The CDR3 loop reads CASSFLLQGGTYNEQFF. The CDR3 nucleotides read TGCGCCAGCAGCTTTTTACTACAGGGGGGGACTTACAATGAGCAGTTCTTC.